This entry features one TCR beta chain sequence. Antigen: not known. The junction departs from the called germline gene at one end, perhaps through a read error. TCR beta cDNA was reverse-transcribed from about 500 ng of total RNA. The reaction used a constant-region primer and ProtoScript II reverse transcriptase. Three nested multiplex PCR rounds of slightly modified ARM-PCR generated TCR beta libraries. Two initial PCR rounds of roughly 10 cycles each paired TRBV1-TRBV30 forward primers with a C-beta reverse primer. MiXCR, run by TCRdb on the multiplex PCR reads, gives a single entry per CDR3 protein. The sample contains about 78,000 distinct CDR3 sequences, 70% to 80% of which appear only once. The data belong to a study of tumor-infiltrating lymphocytes in primary liver carcinoma. The study, taken as a whole, reports: Top-250-clone fractions were significantly higher in tumors than in blood (p = 0.039).

This CDR3 region has 15 residues. Germline V CDR1 and CDR2: MDHEN, SYDVKM. Co-extracting RNA and DNA was done with roughly 17-34 mg of unsorted bulk tissue as input. This clonotype was obtained from a woman aged 55-69 years with primary liver carcinoma and hepatitis B virus infection. Sequenced input: liver tumor tissue from sampling region 4. Subset in this sample: tumor region T4, right-lateral pole. The rearrangement links TRBV28 to TRBJ2-3, with 8 bases aligning to TRBD1. As DNA, the CDR3 is TGTGTCAGCAGTTTCGGACAGGGCAGCACAGATACGCAGTATTTT. It is translated as CVSSFGQGSTDTQYF. Looking up the rest from reference TRBV28 and TRBJ2-3 gives the full variable domain: DVKVTQSSRYLVKRTGEKVFLECVQDMDHENMFWYRQDPGLGLRLIYFSYDVKMKEKGDIPEGYSVSREKKERFSLILESASTNQTSMYLCVSSFGQGSTDTQYFGPGTRLTVL.